The T cell receptor (beta chain) under discussion was sequenced for a study of response to subunit inactivated influenza vaccine. Study outcomes and limitations: Authors suggested each seasonal flu vaccination may recruit only limited numbers of new T cells.

TCRdb fed the RT-PCR reads into MiXCR, producing one record per CDR3 protein. The sample has about 700,000 distinct CDR3 sequences, roughly 15% seen once. Germline values: CDR1 MNHEY, CDR2 SVGEGT. The CDR3 is 17 residues long. V shed 0 bases, J shed 4 bases, and the junction held 8 bases outside the gene matches. This clonotype was observed a handful of times. Its cognate antigen is unknown. The material was PBMCs from blood, obtained around two weeks before vaccination. This chain joins TRBV6-2 or TRBV6-3 and TRBJ2-7, with 11 bases matching TRBD2. This TCR was sampled from a man aged 45-65 years who received an inactivated influenza vaccine. CDR3 amino acids: CASSYSVTSGGPYEQYF. CDR3 DNA sequence: TGTGCCAGCAGTTACTCCGTTACTAGCGGGGGTCCTTACGAGCAGTACTTC.